These T cell receptor beta chains were read from a single sample in a study of patients and donors after allogeneic stem cell transplantation. TCRdb ran MiXCR on the RT-PCR reads and lists one entry per CDR3 protein. This table has hundreds of thousands of distinct CDR3 sequences, approximately 16% appearing once. The source material was blood, either unsorted or a sorted T cell fraction (not recorded which). Receptor source: a human donor who was either an allogeneic HSCT recipient or a stem cell or donor lymphocyte infusion donor (not recorded which). It is not recorded whose cells these are; they may come from a transplant donor. Both conserved end residues are part of each CDR3. D genes are given only for firm matches. Some rows have no size entry. The others give once, few or many, or a class for an expanded clone.

TRBJ2-1	TRBD1	TRBV9	.	CASSYPGTGDNEQFF	TGTGCCAGCAGCTACCCCGGGACAGGGGACAATGAGCAGTTCTTC
TRBJ2-3	.	TRBV3-1	.	CASSHTGFTDTQYF	TGTGCCAGCAGCCATACAGGGTTCACAGATACGCAGTATTTT
TRBJ2-3	.	TRBV11-1	many	CASSLALGDTQYF	TGTGCCAGCAGCTTAGCTCTTGGAGATACGCAGTATTTT
TRBJ1-6	TRBD1	TRBV20-1	.	CSAILTGGYNSPLHF	TGCAGTGCTATCCTGACAGGGGGGTATAATTCACCCCTCCACTTT
TRBJ1-5	.	TRBV2	few	CASRGGTVKQPQHF	TGTGCCAGCAGGGGGGGGACGGTGAAGCAGCCCCAGCATTTT
TRBJ1-6	.	TRBV6-1	few	CASRPGAGGSPLHF	TGTGCCAGCAGGCCGGGAGCCGGCGGGTCACCCCTCCACTTT
TRBJ1-1	.	TRBV20-1	few	CSAIGATRNTEAFF	TGCAGTGCTATAGGTGCGACAAGGAACACTGAAGCTTTCTTT
TRBJ2-7	.	TRBV11-2	.	CASSLQREYVSYEQYF	TGTGCCAGCAGCTTACAACGGGAGTATGTTAGCTACGAGCAGTACTTC
TRBJ2-7	.	TRBV7-9	.	CASRFSGTGSYEQYF	TGTGCCAGCAGGTTTTCGGGGACGGGATCCTACGAGCAGTACTTC
TRBJ1-1	.	TRBV6-2/TRBV6-3	.	CASSPMTGSTEAFF	TGTGCCAGCAGTCCGATGACGGGGAGTACTGAAGCTTTCTTT
TRBJ1-5	.	TRBV15	few	CATGSRSGQPQHF	TGTGCCACCGGGTCCCGTAGCGGTCAGCCCCAGCATTTT
TRBJ2-4	TRBD2	TRBV2	.	CASSEAGSSGIILAKNIQYF	TGTGCCAGCAGTGAAGCGGGATCTAGCGGGATCATTCTAGCCAAAAACATTCAGTACTTC
TRBJ2-2	.	TRBV7-6	.	CASSSSVTGELFF	TGTGCCAGCAGCTCCAGTGTCACAGGGGAGCTGTTTTTT
TRBJ2-1	.	TRBV3-1	.	CASSWGASYNEQFF	TGTGCCAGCAGCTGGGGGGCGTCCTACAATGAGCAGTTCTTC
TRBJ2-3	TRBD2	TRBV20-1	.	CSATGLGFADTQYF	TGCAGTGCTACCGGACTAGGTTTTGCAGATACGCAGTATTTT
TRBJ2-3	.	TRBV12-3/TRBV12-4	.	CASSPGAGLADTQYF	TGTGCCAGCAGCCCCGGGGCTGGGCTCGCAGATACGCAGTATTTT
TRBJ2-7	TRBD1	TRBV27	.	CASSQPGQGSYEQYF	TGTGCCAGCAGTCAGCCGGGACAGGGTTCTTACGAGCAGTACTTC
TRBJ1-1	TRBD1	TRBV20-1	.	CSARNRDSEAFF	TGCAGTGCTAGAAACCGGGACAGTGAAGCTTTCTTT
TRBJ2-7	.	TRBV7-8	.	CASSPTRIRYEQYF	TGTGCCAGCAGCCCTACGAGGATCCGCTACGAGCAGTACTTC
TRBJ2-2	TRBD1	TRBV7-2	.	CARNRGKVTGELFF	TGTGCCAGGAACAGGGGAAAGGTCACCGGGGAGCTGTTTTTT
TRBJ1-2	TRBD1	TRBV20-1	.	CSAREWDRVGGGYTF	TGCAGTGCTAGAGAATGGGACAGGGTGGGAGGCGGCTACACCTTC
TRBJ2-7	.	TRBV29-1	.	CSVIIGTPEQYF	TGCAGCGTAATCATCGGGACTCCAGAGCAGTACTTC
TRBJ2-7	.	TRBV12-3/TRBV12-4	few	CASRQGPPNEQYF	TGTGCCAGTCGCCAAGGACCCCCCAACGAGCAGTACTTC
TRBJ2-7	TRBD2	TRBV7-9	.	CASSRSGAVSDEQYF	TGTGCCAGCAGCCGTAGCGGGGCCGTTAGCGACGAGCAGTACTTC
TRBJ2-5	.	TRBV5-1	.	CASSASGPMYQETQYF	TGCGCCAGCAGCGCCTCGGGACCGATGTACCAAGAGACCCAGTACTTC
TRBJ2-7	TRBD1	TRBV7-2	.	CASSLTVQGAYEQYF	TGTGCCAGCAGCTTAACGGTACAGGGGGCCTACGAGCAGTACTTC
TRBJ2-7	.	TRBV2	few	CASSAGLASYEQYF	TGTGCCAGCAGCGCGGGACTCGCGTCCTACGAGCAGTACTTC
TRBJ2-5	TRBD1	TRBV9	few	CASSVLTQGFQYF	TGTGCCAGCAGCGTACTTACACAGGGGTTCCAGTACTTC
TRBJ1-5	.	TRBV4-1	few	CASSRTPAYQPQHF	TGCGCCAGCAGCCGTACTCCGGCTTATCAGCCCCAGCATTTT
TRBJ1-2	.	TRBV7-2	many	CASSVPQNQGYTF	TGTGCCAGCAGCGTACCGCAGAATCAGGGCTACACCTTC
TRBJ2-1	.	TRBV6-2/TRBV6-3	few	CASRGLVNEQFF	TGTGCCAGCAGAGGTCTGGTCAATGAGCAGTTCTTC